The 23 T cell receptor beta chains below were found in one sample sequenced in a study of beta chain features in type 1 diabetes. Study-level results: People with Type 1 diabetes carried modestly yet significantly shorter TCRB CDR3s in all four CD4+ subsets.

These TCRs are of unknown antigen specificity. The entirety of the isolated RNA underwent reverse transcription, so expressed TCRB transcripts were sequenced. Here immunoSEQ multiplex PCR was the method, and the copy in TCRdb shows in-frame clones only, minus some. Counted here are 350,000 to 400,000 clones, around an eighth occurring once; the ten biggest clones make up 0.008% to 0.011%. The sequencing input was naive CD4+ T cells from blood. The receptors were gathered from a woman aged 18-35 years with type 1 diabetes.

This rearrangement joins TRBV9 to TRBJ1-6; D perhaps matches TRBD1 (6 bases). The CDR3 has 13 residues. V shed 4 bases and J shed 5 bases, with 7 bases lying between them. Germline-derived CDR1 and CDR2 are SGDLS and YYNGEE. The CDR3 reads CASSSGDNSPLHF. The DNA of the CDR3 is TGTGCCAGCAGCTCAGGGGATAATTCACCCCTCCACTTT.

The V call is TRBV27, the J call TRBJ2-3, with 7 bases identical to TRBD2. The CDR3 loop spans 14 amino acids. The J segment lost 4 bases and the V segment lost 2 bases, leaving 3 bases of the junction unmatched. From germline, CDR1 is MNHEY and CDR2 SMNVEV (reference sequence). The CDR3 is CASSLAGAPDTQYF. The CDR3 nucleotides read TGTGCCAGCAGTTTAGCGGGAGCCCCAGATACGCAGTATTTT.

This clone has just a few counts. A read error may account for a junction end that differs from germline. The J gene is TRBJ2-5, the V gene TRBV15, with D tentatively TRBD2 (6 bases). This CDR3 comprises 13 residues. Germline CDR1 reads LNHNV; CDR2 reads YYDKDF (reference sequence). This CDR3 is CATSRPGRGSGDF. Written as DNA, the CDR3 is TGTGCCACCAGCAGACCCGGACGTGGCTCGGGGGACTTC. The whole variable domain, filled in from reference TRBV15 and TRBJ2-5, reads DAMVIQNPRYQVTQFGKPVTLSCSQTLNHNVMYWYQQKSSQAPKLLFHYYDKDFNNEADTPDNFQSRRPNTSFCFLDIRSPGLGDTAMYLCATSRPGRGSGDFGPGTRLLVL.

This clone has more than one count but fewer than ten. The chain couples TRBV7-2 to TRBJ2-5; TRBD2 might be the D (5 bases). The CDR3 spans 15 residues. Germline values: CDR1 SGHTA, CDR2 FQGNSA. Trimming stripped 2 bases from V and 1 base from J, with 11 bases between. The CDR3 DNA sequence: TGTGCCAGCAGCTTAATGAAGCGGTTCCAAGAGACCCAGTACTTC. Translation: CASSLMKRFQETQYF.

This clone was seen a handful of times. The rearrangement links TRBV7-2 to TRBJ2-7; 7 bases are shared with TRBD2. Trimming at V came to 2 bases and at J to 5 bases, leaving 15 bases not matched to a gene. CDR1 is SGHTA, CDR2 FQGNSA, per germline. This CDR3 region has 17 residues. Written as DNA, the CDR3 is TGTGCCAGCAGCTTAATAGTGCGTGGCGGGAGTTCGAACGAGCAGTACTTC. The encoded protein is CASSLIVRGGSSNEQYF.

The table lists this clone with a count of one. This CDR3 is CASSVGGYEQFF. The CDR3 nucleotides read TGTGCCAGCAGCGTAGGTGGCTATGAGCAGTTCTTC. The chain uses TRBV9 and TRBJ2-1; D is unclear. This CDR3 comprises 12 residues. V was clipped by 0 bases and J by 8 bases, with 6 bases between them. The germline V gene has CDR1 SGDLS and CDR2 YYNGEE.

The rearrangement joins TRBV5-1 to TRBJ2-2; weak D call: TRBD2 (6 bases). CDR1 is SGHRS, CDR2 YFSETQ, per germline. V was pared by 2 bases and J by 1 base, with 9 bases between. The CDR3 consists of 15 residues. The CDR3 reads CASSFAGLNTGELFF. Written as DNA, the CDR3 is TGCGCCAGCAGCTTCGCGGGATTGAACACCGGGGAGCTGTTTTTT.

The sample holds a few counts of this clone. CDR3 in amino acids: CAIAAGQNTGELFF. CDR3 in DNA: TGTGCCATCGCAGCGGGGCAGAACACCGGGGAGCTGTTTTTT. The V gene is TRBV10-3, the J gene TRBJ2-2; 7 bases line up with TRBD2. Per the germline V gene, CDR1 is ENHRY and CDR2 is SYGVKD. J gave up 1 base and V 8 bases, and 4 bases lay outside the gene matches. The CDR3 is 14 residues long.

The rearrangement uses TRBV9 and TRBJ1-2; D unclear. CDR1 and CDR2 from the germline V gene are SGDLS and YYNGEE. V lost 0 bases and J 4 bases, leaving 7 bases between the germline ends. The CDR3 contains 13 residues. Here the CDR3 reads CASSVDSFYGYTF. The CDR3 nucleotides are TGTGCCAGCAGCGTAGACAGTTTCTATGGCTACACCTTC.

The rearrangement links TRBV5-1 to TRBJ2-3, with 7 nucleotides matching TRBD2. CDR1 is SGHRS, CDR2 YFSETQ, per germline. The CDR3 has 16 residues. V dropped 4 bases and J dropped 2; count of bases not matched to a gene: 10. The chain's CDR3 is CASSPGGIRVTDTQYF. CDR3 sequence (DNA): TGCGCCAGCAGCCCCGGGGGGATCCGAGTCACAGATACGCAGTATTTT.

The rearrangement uses TRBV29-1 and TRBJ2-4; weak D call: TRBD2 (5 bases). Trimming cost V 6 bases and J 6 bases, with 9 bases left between them. The germline gives CDR1 SQVTM, CDR2 ANQGSEA. The CDR3 has 11 residues. CDR3 in amino acids: CSVRAGNIQYF. DNA of the CDR3: TGCAGCGTGAGGGCCGGAAACATTCAGTACTTC.

This clone was picked up a small number of times. The rearrangement links TRBV7-2 to TRBJ2-7; 8 bases match TRBD1. Trimming cost V 5 bases and J 5 bases; bases outside gene matches: 11. The CDR3 runs 15 residues. Germline V lookup: CDR1 SGHTA, CDR2 FQGNSA. The CDR3 protein is CASSLQGALNDEQYF. The DNA for the CDR3 is TGTGCCAGCAGCCTTCAGGGGGCCTTAAACGACGAGCAGTACTTC.

This clone was detected a few times. The V gene is TRBV11-2, the J gene TRBJ2-5; the D is unclear. V shed 5 bases and J shed 5 bases, with 9 bases lying between them. CDR1 and CDR2 from the germline V gene are SGHAT and FQNNGV. This CDR3 comprises 12 residues. The CDR3 loop reads CASSPQAETQYF. The CDR3 DNA reads as TGTGCCAGCAGCCCTCAAGCGGAGACCCAGTACTTC.

The chain links TRBV11-3 to TRBJ2-7, with TRBD2 matching 7 bases. The length of the CDR3 is 13 residues. CDR1 SGHNT and CDR2 YENEEA come from the germline V gene. V shed 5 bases and J 7 bases; nucleotides not matched to a gene: 8. The CDR3 sequence is CASSPRLAGEQYF. CDR3 DNA: TGTGCCAGCAGCCCACGACTAGCCGGGGAGCAGTACTTC. Looking up the rest from reference TRBV11-3 and TRBJ2-7 gives the full variable domain: EAGVVQSPRYKIIEKKQPVAFWCNPISGHNTLYWYLQNLGQGPELLIRYENEEAVDDSQLPKDRFSAERLKGVDSTLKIQPAELGDSAVYLCASSPRLAGEQYFGPGTRLTVT.

This clone was counted a few times. The CDR3: CASGQTSGPWDIQYF. Written as DNA, the CDR3 is TGTGCCAGCGGGCAGACTAGCGGGCCATGGGACATTCAGTACTTC. The V gene is TRBV9, the J gene TRBJ2-4; TRBD2 matches at 10 bases. Germline-derived CDR1 and CDR2 are SGDLS and YYNGEE. This CDR3 region has 15 residues. With V trimmed by 7 bases and J by 8 bases, 12 bases remained unmatched.

This chain uses TRBV29-1 with TRBJ1-1, with D uncertain. Trimming shortened V by 6 bases and J by 5 bases, and 22 bases separated the two germline ends. CDR1 SQVTM and CDR2 ANQGSEA come from the germline V gene. The CDR3 consists of 15 residues. The CDR3 DNA reads as TGCAGCGTCGTTGAGTGGTTTGGGTCAGGAACTGAAGCTTTCTTT. This translates into CSVVEWFGSGTEAFF.

V and J are TRBV30 and TRBJ2-2, with 13 bases identical to TRBD2. Germline CDR1 GTSNPN, CDR2 SVGIG (reference sequence). V lost 2 bases, J lost 6 bases, and 3 bases stayed unmatched. The CDR3 consists of 15 residues. CDR3 protein: CAWSRLAGGSGELFF. CDR3 DNA sequence: TGTGCCTGGAGTAGACTAGCGGGAGGTTCCGGGGAGCTGTTTTTT.

This clone came up once. The chain employs TRBV6-5 and TRBJ2-3; 7 positions match TRBD1. V was pared by 6 bases and J by 6 bases, with 3 bases of the junction left unmatched. The CDR3 contains 12 residues. The germline CDR1 and CDR2 sequences are MNHEY and SVGAGI. The CDR3 reads CASSTGADTQYF. For the CDR3, the DNA is TGTGCCAGCAGCACAGGGGCGGATACGCAGTATTTT.

This rearrangement joins TRBV29-1 to TRBJ2-5; D may be TRBD1 (5 bases). V was clipped by 4 bases and J by 4 bases, with 10 bases between them. The CDR3 covers 12 residues. The germline V gene has CDR1 SQVTM and CDR2 ANQGSEA. CDR3 residues: CSVVPRVETQYF. CDR3 nucleotide sequence: TGCAGCGTTGTCCCCAGGGTAGAGACCCAGTACTTC.

This clone has more than one count but fewer than ten. The chain uses TRBV7-9 and TRBJ1-3; no clear D. CDR1 and CDR2 (germline): SEHNR, FQNEAQ (reference sequence). V was cut by 5 bases and J by 3 bases, with 8 bases left in between. The CDR3 runs to 13 residues. CDR3 protein: CASSPGLGNTIYF. The CDR3 nucleotides read TGTGCCAGCAGCCCTGGCCTTGGAAACACCATATATTTT.

This clone was found a few times. The V and J genes are TRBV29-1 and TRBJ1-1, with 9 bases lining up with TRBD1. The J segment lost 4 bases and the V segment lost 8 bases, leaving 8 bases of the junction unmatched. This CDR3 is 13 amino acids long. Germline V CDR1 and CDR2: SQVTM, ANQGSEA. CDR3 sequence (DNA): TGCAGCTTTACAGGGGGCCTAGGCACTGAAGCTTTCTTT. The encoded protein is CSFTGGLGTEAFF. The full variable domain, completed using reference TRBV29-1 and TRBJ1-1, is SAVISQKPSRDICQRGTSLTIQCQVDSQVTMMFWYRQQPGQSLTLIATANQGSEATYESGFVIDKFPISRPNLTFSTLTVSNMSPEDSSIYLCSFTGGLGTEAFFGQGTRLTVV.

There are a few counts of this clone. The chain couples TRBV6-6 to TRBJ2-3, with a weak D call TRBD2 (7 bases). The V gene's germline CDR1 is MNHNY and CDR2 SVGAGI (reference sequence). This CDR3 region has 15 residues. With 0 bases removed from V and 4 bases from J, the gap between germline ends came to 11 bases. The CDR3 nucleotides read TGTGCCAGCAGTTACTCCGGGGGGCACGCAGATACGCAGTATTTT. This sequence encodes CASSYSGGHADTQYF.

The rearrangement links TRBV2 to TRBJ2-2; D is uncertain. V lost 6 bases, J lost 7 bases, and 15 bases lay in between. The CDR3 has 14 amino acids. CDR1 SNHLY and CDR2 FYNNEI come from the germline V gene. The CDR3 coding sequence is TGTGCCAGCAGCGGTAGTGAGGTTTACGGGGAGCTGTTTTTT. Translated: CASSGSEVYGELFF.